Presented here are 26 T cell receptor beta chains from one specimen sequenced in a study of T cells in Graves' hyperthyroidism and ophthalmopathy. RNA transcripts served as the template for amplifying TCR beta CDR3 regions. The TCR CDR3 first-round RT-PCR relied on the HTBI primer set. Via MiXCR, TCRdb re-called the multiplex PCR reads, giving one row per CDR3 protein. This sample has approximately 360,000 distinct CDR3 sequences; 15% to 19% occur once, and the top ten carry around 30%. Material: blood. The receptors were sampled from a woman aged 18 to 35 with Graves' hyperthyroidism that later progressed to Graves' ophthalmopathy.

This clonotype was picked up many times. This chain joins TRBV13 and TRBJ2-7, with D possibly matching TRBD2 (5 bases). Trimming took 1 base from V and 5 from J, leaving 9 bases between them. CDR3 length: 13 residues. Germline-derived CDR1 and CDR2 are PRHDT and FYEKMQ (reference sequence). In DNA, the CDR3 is TGTGCCAGCAGCTTAGAGACGGGAAACGAGCAGTACTTC. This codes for CASSLETGNEQYF. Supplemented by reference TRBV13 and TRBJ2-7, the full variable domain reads AAGVIQSPRHLIKEKRETATLKCYPIPRHDTVYWYQQGPGQDPQFLISFYEKMQSDKGSIPDRFSAQQFSDYHSELNMSSLELGDSALYFCASSLETGNEQYFGPGTRLTVT.

Here the CDR3 reads CAISVSGRSGETQYF. CDR3 in DNA: TGTGCCATCAGTGTTAGCGGGAGATCGGGGGAGACCCAGTACTTC. V and J are TRBV10-3 and TRBJ2-5; 9 bases fit TRBD2. The CDR3 extends over 15 amino acids. Germline loops: CDR1 ENHRY, CDR2 SYGVKD. V was clipped by 4 bases and J by 5 bases; unmatched bases: 8.

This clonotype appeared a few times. In nucleotides, the CDR3 is TGTGCCAGCAGCCAAGAGTCCGGACAGCTAAGAGAGACCCAGTACTTC. As protein: CASSQESGQLRETQYF. The chain couples TRBV4-2 to TRBJ2-5; D may be TRBD1 (6 bases). The CDR3 totals 16 residues. Germline CDR1 LGHNA, CDR2 YNFKEQ. V lost 0 bases to trimming and J lost 4 bases, with 15 bases between them.

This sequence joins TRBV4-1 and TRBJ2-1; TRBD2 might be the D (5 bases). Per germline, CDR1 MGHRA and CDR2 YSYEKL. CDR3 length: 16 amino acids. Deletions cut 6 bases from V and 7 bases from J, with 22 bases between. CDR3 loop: CASSHLVEAKGNEQFF. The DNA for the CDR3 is TGCGCCAGCAGTCACCTCGTGGAGGCCAAAGGGAATGAGCAGTTCTTC.

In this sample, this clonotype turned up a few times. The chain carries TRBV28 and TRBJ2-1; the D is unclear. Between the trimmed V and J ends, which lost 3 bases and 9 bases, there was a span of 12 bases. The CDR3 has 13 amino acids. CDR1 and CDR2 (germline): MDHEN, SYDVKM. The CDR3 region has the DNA TGTGCCAGCAGTTTGCCGTACCCCAGTGAGCAGTTCTTC. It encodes CASSLPYPSEQFF.

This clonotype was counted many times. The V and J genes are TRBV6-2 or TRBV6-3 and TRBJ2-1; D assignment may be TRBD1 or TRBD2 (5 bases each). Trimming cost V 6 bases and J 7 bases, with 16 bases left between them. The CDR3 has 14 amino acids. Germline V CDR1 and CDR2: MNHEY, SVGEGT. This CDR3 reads CASRPGTGLNEQFF. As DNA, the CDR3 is TGTGCCAGCAGACCCGGGACGGGGTTGAATGAGCAGTTCTTC.

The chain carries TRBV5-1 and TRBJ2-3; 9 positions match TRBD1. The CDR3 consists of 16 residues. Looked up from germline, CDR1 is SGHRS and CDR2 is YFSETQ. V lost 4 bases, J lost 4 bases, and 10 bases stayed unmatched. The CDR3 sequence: CASSLEQGARPDTQYF. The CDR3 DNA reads TGCGCCAGCAGCCTAGAACAGGGGGCCCGCCCAGATACGCAGTATTTT.

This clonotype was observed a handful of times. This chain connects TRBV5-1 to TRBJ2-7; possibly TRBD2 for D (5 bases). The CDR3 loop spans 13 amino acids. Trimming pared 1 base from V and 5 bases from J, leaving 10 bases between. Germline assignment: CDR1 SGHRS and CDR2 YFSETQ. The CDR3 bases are TGCGCCAGCAGCTTGTACGGAGGCAACGAGCAGTACTTC. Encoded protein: CASSLYGGNEQYF. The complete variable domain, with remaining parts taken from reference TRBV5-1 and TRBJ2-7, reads KAGVTQTPRYLIKTRGQQVTLSCSPISGHRSVSWYQQTPGQGLQFLFEYFSETQRNKGNFPGRFSGRQFSNSRSEMNVSTLELGDSALYLCASSLYGGNEQYFGPGTRLTVT.

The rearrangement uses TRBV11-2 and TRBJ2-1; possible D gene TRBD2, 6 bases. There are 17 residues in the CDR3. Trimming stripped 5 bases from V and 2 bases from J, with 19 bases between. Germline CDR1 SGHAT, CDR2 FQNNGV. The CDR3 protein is CASSLSSWGVTYNEQFF. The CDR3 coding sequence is TGTGCCAGCAGCCTCTCCAGTTGGGGGGTAACCTACAATGAGCAGTTCTTC.

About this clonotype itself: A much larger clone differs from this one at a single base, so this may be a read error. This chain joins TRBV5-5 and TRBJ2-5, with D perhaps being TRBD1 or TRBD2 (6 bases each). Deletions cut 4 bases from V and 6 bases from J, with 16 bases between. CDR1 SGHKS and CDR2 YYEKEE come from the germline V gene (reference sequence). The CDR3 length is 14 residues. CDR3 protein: CASSPGAQGQTQYF. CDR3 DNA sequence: TGTGCCAGCAGCCCGGGGGCACAGGGTCAGACCCAGTACTTC.

CDR3 nucleotides: TGTGCCAGCAGCTTGGGGACAGAGACTAACTATGGCTACACCTTC. Protein: CASSLGTETNYGYTF. This chain uses TRBV5-6 with TRBJ1-2, with D perhaps TRBD1 (6 bases). Germline CDR1 SGHDT, CDR2 YYEEEE. The CDR3 spans 15 residues. V was shortened by 0 bases and J by 0 bases, with 9 bases between the two germline ends.

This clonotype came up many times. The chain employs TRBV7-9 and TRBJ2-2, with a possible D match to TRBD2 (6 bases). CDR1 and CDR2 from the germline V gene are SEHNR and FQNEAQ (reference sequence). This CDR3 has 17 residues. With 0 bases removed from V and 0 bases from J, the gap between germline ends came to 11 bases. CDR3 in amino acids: CASSLAAGLTNTGELFF. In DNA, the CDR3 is TGTGCCAGCAGCTTAGCGGCAGGACTAACGAACACCGGGGAGCTGTTTTTT.

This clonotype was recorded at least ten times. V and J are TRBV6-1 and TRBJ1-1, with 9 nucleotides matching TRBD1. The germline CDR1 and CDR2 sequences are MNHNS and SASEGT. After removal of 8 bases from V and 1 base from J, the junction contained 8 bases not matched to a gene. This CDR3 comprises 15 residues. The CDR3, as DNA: TGTGCCAGCTCTTGGGGGACAGGGCAGAACACTGAAGCTTTCTTT. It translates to CASSWGTGQNTEAFF.

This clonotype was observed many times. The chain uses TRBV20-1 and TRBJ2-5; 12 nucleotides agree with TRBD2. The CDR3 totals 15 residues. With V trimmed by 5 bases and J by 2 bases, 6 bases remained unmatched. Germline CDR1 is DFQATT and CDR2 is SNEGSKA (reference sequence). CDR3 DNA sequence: TGCAGTGCTCCTTGGACTAGCGGGATACAAGAGACCCAGTACTTC. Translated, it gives CSAPWTSGIQETQYF.

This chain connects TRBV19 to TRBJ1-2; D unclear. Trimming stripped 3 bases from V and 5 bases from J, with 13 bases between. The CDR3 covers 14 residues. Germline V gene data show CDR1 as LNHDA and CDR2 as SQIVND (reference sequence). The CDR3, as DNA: TGTGCCAGTAGTATCGACGTATCGGCGTATGGCTACACCTTC. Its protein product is CASSIDVSAYGYTF.

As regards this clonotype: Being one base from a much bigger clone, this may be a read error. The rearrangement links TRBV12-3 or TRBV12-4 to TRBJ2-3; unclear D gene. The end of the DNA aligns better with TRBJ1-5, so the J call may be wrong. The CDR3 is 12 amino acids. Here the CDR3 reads CASRSSTDTQHF. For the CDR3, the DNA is TGTGCCTCCCGTTCTAGCACAGATACGCAGCATTTT.

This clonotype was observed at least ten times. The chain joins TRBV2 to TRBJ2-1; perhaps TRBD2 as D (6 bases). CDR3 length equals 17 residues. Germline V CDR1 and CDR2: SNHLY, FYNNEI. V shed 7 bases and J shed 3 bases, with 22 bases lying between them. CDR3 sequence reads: CASMGRDQSPNYNEQFF. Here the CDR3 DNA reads TGTGCCAGCATGGGGCGGGACCAGAGCCCCAACTACAATGAGCAGTTCTTC.

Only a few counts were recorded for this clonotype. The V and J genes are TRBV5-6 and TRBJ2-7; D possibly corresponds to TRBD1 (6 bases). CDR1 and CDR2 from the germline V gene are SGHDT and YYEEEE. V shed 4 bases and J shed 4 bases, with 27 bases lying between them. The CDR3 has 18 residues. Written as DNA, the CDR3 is TGTGCCAGCAGCCCAACGGCCATTGGGACACGGCCCGGTTACGAGCAGTACTTC. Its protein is CASSPTAIGTRPGYEQYF.

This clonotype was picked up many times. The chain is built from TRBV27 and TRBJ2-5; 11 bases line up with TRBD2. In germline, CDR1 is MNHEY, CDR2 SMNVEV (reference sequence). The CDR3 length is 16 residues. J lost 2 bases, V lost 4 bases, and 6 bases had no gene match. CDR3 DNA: TGTGCCAGCAGTTGGCTAGCGGGAGGTCTACAAGAGACCCAGTACTTC. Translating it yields CASSWLAGGLQETQYF.

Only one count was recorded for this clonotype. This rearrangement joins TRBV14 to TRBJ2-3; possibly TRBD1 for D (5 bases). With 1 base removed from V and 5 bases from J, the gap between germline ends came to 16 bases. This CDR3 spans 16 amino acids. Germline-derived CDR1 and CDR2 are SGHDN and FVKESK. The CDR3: CASSQGGSLRGDTQYF. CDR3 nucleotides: TGTGCCAGCAGCCAAGGCGGCAGCTTAAGGGGAGATACGCAGTATTTT.

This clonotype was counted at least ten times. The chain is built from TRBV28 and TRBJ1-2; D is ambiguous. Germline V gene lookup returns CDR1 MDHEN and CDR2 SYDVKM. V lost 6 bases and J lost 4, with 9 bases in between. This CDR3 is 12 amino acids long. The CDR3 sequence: CASSRMGYGYTF. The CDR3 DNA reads TGTGCCAGCAGCCGTATGGGCTATGGCTACACCTTC.

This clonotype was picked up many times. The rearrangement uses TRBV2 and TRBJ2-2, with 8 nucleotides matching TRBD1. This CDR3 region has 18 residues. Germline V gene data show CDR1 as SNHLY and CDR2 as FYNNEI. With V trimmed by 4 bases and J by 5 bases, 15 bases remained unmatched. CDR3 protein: CASSADRVVGRRTGELFF. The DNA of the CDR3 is TGTGCCAGCAGTGCGGACAGGGTAGTAGGGAGAAGGACCGGGGAGCTGTTTTTT.

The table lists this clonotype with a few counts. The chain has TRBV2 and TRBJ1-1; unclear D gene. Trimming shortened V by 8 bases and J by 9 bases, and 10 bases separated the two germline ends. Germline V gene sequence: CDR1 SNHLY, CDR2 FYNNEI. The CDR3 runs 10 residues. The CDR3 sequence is CASVLEKAFF. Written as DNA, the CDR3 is TGTGCCAGCGTCCTAGAGAAAGCTTTCTTT.

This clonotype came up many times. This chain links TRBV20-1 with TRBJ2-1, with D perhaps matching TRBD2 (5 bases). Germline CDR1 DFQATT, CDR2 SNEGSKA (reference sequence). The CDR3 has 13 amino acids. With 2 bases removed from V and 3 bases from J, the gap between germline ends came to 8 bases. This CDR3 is CSARQDFYNEQFF. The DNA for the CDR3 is TGCAGTGCTAGACAGGACTTCTACAATGAGCAGTTCTTC.

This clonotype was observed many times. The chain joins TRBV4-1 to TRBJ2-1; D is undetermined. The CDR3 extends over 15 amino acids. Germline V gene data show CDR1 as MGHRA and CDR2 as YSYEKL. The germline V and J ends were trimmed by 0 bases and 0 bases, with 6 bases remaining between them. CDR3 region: CASSQEIRSYNEQFF. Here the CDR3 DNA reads TGCGCCAGCAGCCAAGAAATCCGCTCCTACAATGAGCAGTTCTTC.

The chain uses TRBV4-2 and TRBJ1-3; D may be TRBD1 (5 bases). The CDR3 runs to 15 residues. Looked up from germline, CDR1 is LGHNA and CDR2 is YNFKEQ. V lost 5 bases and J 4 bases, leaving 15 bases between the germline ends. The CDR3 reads CASSGYSEGGNTIYF. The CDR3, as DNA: TGTGCCAGCAGCGGCTACTCGGAGGGGGGAAACACCATATATTTT.